This T cell receptor (beta chain) was retrieved from a study of cytomegalovirus exposure and HLA in healthy donors. Whole-study findings and limits: Researchers catalogued over 150 TCR beta chains as cytomegalovirus-associated. Analysis performed later found about 17,000 TCR beta sequences associated with HLA alleles at 0.05 false discovery rate. Fewer N-insertions (relative to the approximately 700-donor mean) were reportedly seen in an Asian-associated ancestry cluster in a later analysis. Cytomegalovirus status, reportedly, was diagnosed with high specificity and sensitivity by the classifier.

A word on this clone: Its antigen is still unknown.

Both 60 Vbeta primers and 13 Jbeta primers went into the PCR. Measured with immunoSEQ multiplex PCR; TCRdb has only the in-frame clones, and not every one. The table has some 130,000 clones, approximately 80% seen once. Germline V gene sequence: CDR1 LNHDA, CDR2 SQIVND (reference sequence). The CDR3 has 14 residues. The ends were cut back, 3 bases at V and 3 bases at J, with 12 bases in the middle. The V gene is TRBV19, the J gene TRBJ2-7; tentatively, D is TRBD2 (7 bases). The sequenced sample consisted of PBMCs. The source of this sequence is a man aged 18 to 35 in good health and CMV-seronegative. The CDR3 DNA sequence: TGTGCCAGTAGTATTGCGGGGGCGGGCTACGAGCAGTACTTC. As protein: CASSIAGAGYEQYF.